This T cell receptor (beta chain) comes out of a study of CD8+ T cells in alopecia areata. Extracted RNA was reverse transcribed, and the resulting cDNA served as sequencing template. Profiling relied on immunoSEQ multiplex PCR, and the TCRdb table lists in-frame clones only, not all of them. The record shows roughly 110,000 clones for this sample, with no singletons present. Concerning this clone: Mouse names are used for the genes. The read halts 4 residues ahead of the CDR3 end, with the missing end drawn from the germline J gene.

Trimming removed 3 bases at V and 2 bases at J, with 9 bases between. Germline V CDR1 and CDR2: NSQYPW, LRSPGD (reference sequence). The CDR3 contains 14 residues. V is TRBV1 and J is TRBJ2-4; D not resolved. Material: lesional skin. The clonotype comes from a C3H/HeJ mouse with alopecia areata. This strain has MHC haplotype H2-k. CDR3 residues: CTCSAVQLQNTLYF. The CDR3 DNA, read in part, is TGCACCTGCAGTGCGGTACAGCTTCAAAAC.